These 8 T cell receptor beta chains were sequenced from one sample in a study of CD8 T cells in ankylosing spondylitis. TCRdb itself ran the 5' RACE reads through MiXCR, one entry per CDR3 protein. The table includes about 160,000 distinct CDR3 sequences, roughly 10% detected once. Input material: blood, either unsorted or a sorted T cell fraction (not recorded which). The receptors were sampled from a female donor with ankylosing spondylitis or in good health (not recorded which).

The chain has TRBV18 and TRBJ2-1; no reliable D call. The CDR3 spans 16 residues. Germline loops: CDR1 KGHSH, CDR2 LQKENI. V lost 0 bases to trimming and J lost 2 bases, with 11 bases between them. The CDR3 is CASSPPDGPTYNEQFF. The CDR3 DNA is TGTGCCAGCTCACCACCGGATGGACCTACCTACAATGAGCAGTTCTTC. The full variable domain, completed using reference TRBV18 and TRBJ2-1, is NAGVMQNPRHLVRRRGQEARLRCSPMKGHSHVYWYRQLPEEGLKFMVYLQKENIIDESGMPKERFSAEFPKEGPSILRIQQVVRGDSAAYFCASSPPDGPTYNEQFFGPGTRLTVL.

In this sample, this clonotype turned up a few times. CDR3 residues: CASSWAGRYADEQYF. Here the CDR3 DNA reads TGTGCCAGCAGCTGGGCCGGGCGATACGCTGACGAGCAGTACTTC. The V gene is TRBV7-9, the J gene TRBJ2-7; D is unresolved. Germline CDR1 and CDR2: SEHNR and FQNEAQ (reference sequence). V was shortened by 4 bases and J by 5 bases, with 18 bases between the two germline ends. This CDR3 has 15 residues.

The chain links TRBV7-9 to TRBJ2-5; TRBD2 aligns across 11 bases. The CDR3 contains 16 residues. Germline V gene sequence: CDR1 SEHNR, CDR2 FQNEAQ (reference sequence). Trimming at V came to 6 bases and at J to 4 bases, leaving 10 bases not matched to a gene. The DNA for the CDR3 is TGTGCCAGCAGGCCGCTAGCGGGAGGAGTTGGAGAGACCCAGTACTTC. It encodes CASRPLAGGVGETQYF.

The CDR3 sequence: CASSLASSGRGTDTQYF. DNA for the CDR3: TGTGCCAGCAGCTTAGCTTCTAGCGGGAGAGGGACAGATACGCAGTATTTT. This sequence joins TRBV7-6 and TRBJ2-3; 10 bases align to TRBD2. From germline, CDR1 is SGHVS and CDR2 FNYEAQ. The CDR3 extends over 17 amino acids. Unmatched junction bases numbered 6, after V lost 0 bases and J lost 3 bases.

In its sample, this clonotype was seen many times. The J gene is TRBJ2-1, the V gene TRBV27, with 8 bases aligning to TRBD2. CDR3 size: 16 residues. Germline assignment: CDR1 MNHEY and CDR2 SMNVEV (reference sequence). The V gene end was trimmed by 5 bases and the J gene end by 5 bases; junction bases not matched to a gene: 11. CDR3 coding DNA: TGTGCCAGCAGTATCTTTAGCGGGGAAGGTGACAATGAGCAGTTCTTC. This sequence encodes CASSIFSGEGDNEQFF.

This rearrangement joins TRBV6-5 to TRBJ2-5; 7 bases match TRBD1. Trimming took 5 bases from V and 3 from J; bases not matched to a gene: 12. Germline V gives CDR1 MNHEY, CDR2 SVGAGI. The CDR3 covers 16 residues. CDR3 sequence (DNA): TGTGCCAGCAGTACTACAGGGGCTGGGAGCAAAGAGACCCAGTACTTC. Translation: CASSTTGAGSKETQYF.

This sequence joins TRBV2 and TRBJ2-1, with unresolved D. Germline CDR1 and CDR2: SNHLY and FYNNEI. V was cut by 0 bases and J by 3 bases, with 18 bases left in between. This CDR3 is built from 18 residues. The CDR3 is CASSEAFPLGGNYNEQFF. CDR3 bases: TGTGCCAGCAGTGAAGCATTCCCTCTGGGCGGAAACTACAATGAGCAGTTCTTC.

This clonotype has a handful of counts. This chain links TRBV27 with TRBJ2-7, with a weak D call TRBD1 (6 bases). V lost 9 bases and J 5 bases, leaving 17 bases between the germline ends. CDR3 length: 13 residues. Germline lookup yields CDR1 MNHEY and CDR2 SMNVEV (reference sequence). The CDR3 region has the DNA TGTGCCAGTGGAAACAGGGCTGTCAACGAGCAGTACTTC. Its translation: CASGNRAVNEQYF.